One sample yielded the 26 T cell receptor beta chains listed below, sequenced in a study of shared clonotypes between healthy human individuals (TCRdb year 2020). The protocol used for the library was the immunoSEQ multiplex PCR assay. TCRdb limited this immuneACCESS table to in-frame rearrangements with V and J called. A share of clones is missing; checked studies link under half to unresolved V genes, and the rest is unexplained. The sample table lists roughly 2.1 million clones, about 92% of them with a count of one. The ten most abundant clones make up about 1.8% of the sample. CD8 naive samples were CD45RO-negative cells positively selected for CCR7, giving a CD45RA+CCR7+ population that excluded TemRA cells. The sequencing sample was made of naive CD8+ T cells from PBMCs. What this sample's cell subset or site label stands for: CD45RA+CCR7+. The receptor set was obtained from a man aged 18 to 30 in good health. Some clones in this sample may be carry-over from other donors' samples.

V usage is TRBV4-3 and J usage is TRBJ1-1, with D hard to call. This CDR3 spans 15 amino acids. Germline CDR1 and CDR2: LGHNA and YSLEER. Between the trimmed V and J ends, which lost 2 bases and 1 base, there was a span of 11 bases. CDR3 in amino acids: CASSQMATENTEAFF. CDR3 nucleotides: TGCGCCAGCAGCCAAATGGCCACGGAGAACACTGAAGCTTTCTTT.

About this clone itself: Other DNA sequences in the sample encode the same CDR3. The CDR3 sequence: CASSFSTGGGYEQYF. CDR3 nucleotides: TGTGCCAGCAGTTTTTCGACAGGGGGGGGCTACGAGCAGTACTTC. The V call is TRBV28, the J call TRBJ2-7; 9 nucleotides match TRBD1. The V gene end was trimmed by 3 bases and the J gene end by 3 bases; junction bases not matched to a gene: 6. CDR1 MDHEN and CDR2 SYDVKM come from the germline V gene. The CDR3 totals 15 residues.

The genes are TRBV7-3 and TRBJ2-3, with 8 bases that match TRBD1. CDR3 length: 16 amino acids. V lost 1 base to trimming and J lost 2 bases; unmatched junction nucleotides: 5. CDR1 is SGHTA and CDR2 is FQGTGA in the germline V gene. CDR3 coding DNA: TGTGCCAGCAGCTTAATGGACAGGGTCATCACAGATACGCAGTATTTT. Its protein is CASSLMDRVITDTQYF.

The rearrangement joins TRBV18 to TRBJ1-1, with D uncertain. The CDR3 covers 15 residues. Germline V lookup: CDR1 KGHSH, CDR2 LQKENI. Trimming left V 5 bases short and J 2 bases short, with 15 bases between. CDR3 coding DNA: TGTGCCAGCTCATTAGGCTCCTTAGAAAACACTGAAGCTTTCTTT. Translation gives CASSLGSLENTEAFF.

In DNA, the CDR3 is TGTGCCAGCCGAAAGGGGGGGACTGAAGCTTTCTTT. It codes for CASRKGGTEAFF. V usage is TRBV2 and J usage is TRBJ1-1; D is possibly TRBD1 (6 bases). The CDR3 length is 12 residues. In germline, CDR1 is SNHLY, CDR2 FYNNEI. Trimming removed 8 bases from V and 5 bases from J, with 12 bases in between.

This clone was recorded a few times. The rearrangement uses TRBV27 and TRBJ1-1; D may be TRBD1 (6 bases). The germline gives CDR1 MNHEY, CDR2 SMNVEV (reference sequence). The CDR3 has 13 residues. V was shortened by 3 bases and J by 7 bases, with 12 bases between the two germline ends. CDR3 amino acids: CASSLGGGSEAFF. DNA of the CDR3: TGTGCCAGCAGTTTGGGCGGGGGCAGTGAAGCTTTCTTT.

This chain joins TRBV5-1 and TRBJ2-7, with 10 bases matching TRBD1. The CDR3 contains 14 residues. V trimming: 4 bases; J trimming: 6 bases; junction bases outside the gene matches: 7. Germline V gene data show CDR1 as SGHRS and CDR2 as YFSETQ. Written as DNA, the CDR3 is TGCGCCAGCAGCGAGACAGGGGGCGGTTCCGAGCAGTACTTC. This gives the protein CASSETGGGSEQYF.

This clone has a single count. The chain links TRBV27 to TRBJ2-3; D is possibly TRBD2 (5 bases). V lost 10 bases and J lost 3, with 14 bases in between. The germline CDR1 and CDR2 sequences are MNHEY and SMNVEV (reference sequence). The CDR3 sequence is 13 residues long. This chain's CDR3 is CATSGGRTDTQYF. In DNA form, the CDR3 reads TGTGCCACGAGCGGCGGACGGACAGATACGCAGTATTTT.

The gene calls are TRBV15 and TRBJ1-1; D might be TRBD1 (6 bases). The ends were cut back, 5 bases at V and 1 base at J, with 14 bases in the middle. The CDR3 is made up of 15 amino acids. Germline CDR1 LNHNV, CDR2 YYDKDF (reference sequence). The CDR3 coding sequence is TGTGCCACCAGCCAAGCAGGGGTCTGGAACACTGAAGCTTTCTTT. Its translation: CATSQAGVWNTEAFF. Full variable domain (outside the CDR3, taken from reference TRBV15 and TRBJ1-1): DAMVIQNPRYQVTQFGKPVTLSCSQTLNHNVMYWYQQKSSQAPKLLFHYYDKDFNNEADTPDNFQSRRPNTSFCFLDIRSPGLGDTAMYLCATSQAGVWNTEAFFGQGTRLTVV.

The chain carries TRBV7-6 and TRBJ2-7, with 8 positions matching TRBD2. The CDR3 sequence is 15 residues long. CDR1 and CDR2 from the germline V gene are SGHVS and FNYEAQ. The V and J ends lost 5 bases and 3 bases, in that order; junction bases with no gene match: 9. CDR3 DNA: TGTGCCAGCAGCCAGCGGGAGACATGGGGCTACGAGCAGTACTTC. Protein product: CASSQRETWGYEQYF.

This rearrangement joins TRBV27 to TRBJ2-3, with 12 bases lining up with TRBD2. This CDR3 is built from 17 residues. The junction had 5 bases not matched to a gene; V was cut back by 4 bases and J by 0 bases. Germline-derived CDR1 and CDR2 are MNHEY and SMNVEV (reference sequence). CDR3 DNA sequence: TGTGCCAGCAGTTCCGGACTAGCGGGACATAGCACAGATACGCAGTATTTT. This gives the protein CASSSGLAGHSTDTQYF.

The chain recombines TRBV6-6 with TRBJ1-5; no definite D call. The CDR3 spans 15 residues. From germline, CDR1 is MNHNY and CDR2 SVGAGI (reference sequence). V was pared by 0 bases and J by 1 base, with 7 bases between. This CDR3 is CASSYSGGSNQPQHF. The CDR3 DNA reads TGTGCCAGCAGTTACTCGGGCGGAAGCAATCAGCCCCAGCATTTT.

The CDR3 reads CASRNLRDSSTYNEQFF. CDR3 sequence (DNA): TGTGCCAGCAGGAACCTCCGGGACTCTTCAACCTACAATGAGCAGTTCTTC. The chain recombines TRBV21-1 with TRBJ2-1; the table's D call of TRBD2 was not tested on the DNA. TRBV21-1 is a documented pseudogene. The CDR3 runs 17 residues.

In regard to this clone: This same CDR3 is encoded by further DNA sequences in the sample. The rearrangement links TRBV19 to TRBJ1-2; 7 bases are a match to TRBD1. Germline values: CDR1 LNHDA, CDR2 SQIVND (reference sequence). J lost 4 bases, V lost 5 bases, and 7 bases had no gene match. The CDR3 spans 14 residues. CDR3 in DNA: TGTGCCAGTAGTCCAGGTCAGGGGGGCTATGGCTACACCTTC. Translation: CASSPGQGGYGYTF.

The chain combines TRBV4-3 with TRBJ2-5, with a possible D match to TRBD2 (5 bases). Trimming took off 0 bases at V and 4 bases at J, with 18 bases between the two ends. Germline V gene data show CDR1 as LGHNA and CDR2 as YSLEER. There are 17 residues in the CDR3. CDR3: CASSQDEGAHPPETQYF. CDR3 DNA sequence: TGCGCCAGCAGCCAAGATGAGGGCGCTCACCCGCCAGAGACCCAGTACTTC.

The genes are TRBV5-1 and TRBJ1-2; TRBD1 matches 7 bases. The CDR3 covers 16 residues. The ends lost 4 bases at V and 0 bases at J; junction bases unmatched: 9. Germline values: CDR1 SGHRS, CDR2 YFSETQ. The DNA of the CDR3 is TGCGCCAGCAGCCCAATCGGACAGGTAGCTAACTATGGCTACACCTTC. Protein: CASSPIGQVANYGYTF.

The chain uses TRBV15 and TRBJ2-5; D unclear. The CDR3 loop spans 15 amino acids. V lost 3 bases and J lost 5, with 16 bases in between. Germline CDR1 is LNHNV and CDR2 is YYDKDF (reference sequence). CDR3 bases: TGTGCCACCAGCAGGAGAAAGTCCCTCCTGGAGACCCAGTACTTC. Its translation: CATSRRKSLLETQYF.

This clone was recorded only once. The chain has TRBV11-2 and TRBJ2-5; D unresolved. V lost 6 bases to trimming and J lost 6 bases, with 20 bases between them. Germline V CDR1 and CDR2: SGHAT, FQNNGV. This CDR3 spans 15 amino acids. For the CDR3, the DNA is TGTGCCAGCAGACACGCCCGGCAGAGCCACAAGACCCAGTACTTC. It encodes CASRHARQSHKTQYF.

The chain carries TRBV7-9 and TRBJ2-2; D remains unclear. The V end was cut by 2 bases, the J end by 9 bases, with 10 bases between. The germline V gene encodes CDR1 SEHNR and CDR2 FQNEAQ (reference sequence). CDR3 length: 13 amino acids. CDR3 sequence reads: CASSLRPVWELFF. CDR3 in DNA: TGTGCCAGCAGCTTAAGACCGGTCTGGGAGCTGTTTTTT.

This clone was detected only a few times. The V call is TRBV7-9, the J call TRBJ1-5, with 8 bases lining up with TRBD1. The CDR3 has 13 amino acids. V trimming: 5 bases; J trimming: 8 bases; junction bases outside the gene matches: 5. Germline-derived CDR1 and CDR2 are SEHNR and FQNEAQ (reference sequence). The CDR3 reads CASSPGQGKPQHF. CDR3 sequence (DNA): TGTGCCAGCAGCCCTGGACAGGGAAAGCCCCAGCATTTT.

This chain connects TRBV27 to TRBJ2-1; possibly TRBD2 for D (6 bases). CDR3 size: 16 residues. V was pared by 8 bases and J by 4 bases, with 21 bases between. Germline V lookup: CDR1 MNHEY, CDR2 SMNVEV (reference sequence). The CDR3 DNA is TGTGCCAGCCACCGGTTAGGTAGCGGTAGTTACAATGAGCAGTTCTTC. Its protein product is CASHRLGSGSYNEQFF.

Here the CDR3 DNA reads TGCGCCAGCAGCCAAGTGCCTAGACTCTACGAGCAGTACTTC. It codes for CASSQVPRLYEQYF. The V and J genes are TRBV4-1 and TRBJ2-7; D ambiguous. This CDR3 is 14 amino acids long. The germline gives CDR1 MGHRA, CDR2 YSYEKL. Trimming removed 1 base from V and 3 bases from J, with 10 bases in between.

Turning to this clone: Other DNA sequences from this sample encode an identical CDR3 as well. CDR3 DNA: TGCAGTGCCCGGGTAGGCGGGGAGCTGTTTTTT. It specifies CSARVGGELFF. The gene calls are TRBV20-1 and TRBJ2-2; D is undetermined. Germline V lookup: CDR1 DFQATT, CDR2 SNEGSKA (reference sequence). This CDR3 has 11 amino acids. V lost 6 bases and J lost 7, with 9 bases in between.

The genes are TRBV21-1 and TRBJ2-2; the D call of TRBD2 is as the table states it, not checked on the DNA. TRBV21-1 is given as a pseudogene. CDR3 size: 20 residues. CDR3 amino acids: CASSVHRDRVSGRVTGELFF. Written as DNA, the CDR3 is TGTGCCAGCAGCGTTCACCGGGACAGGGTAAGCGGGAGGGTAACCGGGGAGCTGTTTTTT.

The J gene is TRBJ1-1, the V gene TRBV27; weak D call: TRBD1 (6 bases). Trimming took 3 bases from V and 4 from J, leaving 12 bases between them. This CDR3 spans 14 amino acids. Looked up from germline, CDR1 is MNHEY and CDR2 is SMNVEV (reference sequence). The CDR3 loop reads CASSFRGAGTEAFF. The CDR3 nucleotides are TGTGCCAGCAGTTTTCGGGGGGCGGGCACTGAAGCTTTCTTT.

This chain uses TRBV19 with TRBJ1-5, with 11 bases that match TRBD1. Germline loops: CDR1 LNHDA, CDR2 SQIVND (reference sequence). J lost 5 bases, V lost 6 bases, and 3 bases had no gene match. The CDR3 loop spans 14 amino acids. CDR3 loop: CASSWDRGDQPQHF. The CDR3 coding sequence is TGTGCCAGTAGCTGGGACAGGGGGGATCAGCCCCAGCATTTT.